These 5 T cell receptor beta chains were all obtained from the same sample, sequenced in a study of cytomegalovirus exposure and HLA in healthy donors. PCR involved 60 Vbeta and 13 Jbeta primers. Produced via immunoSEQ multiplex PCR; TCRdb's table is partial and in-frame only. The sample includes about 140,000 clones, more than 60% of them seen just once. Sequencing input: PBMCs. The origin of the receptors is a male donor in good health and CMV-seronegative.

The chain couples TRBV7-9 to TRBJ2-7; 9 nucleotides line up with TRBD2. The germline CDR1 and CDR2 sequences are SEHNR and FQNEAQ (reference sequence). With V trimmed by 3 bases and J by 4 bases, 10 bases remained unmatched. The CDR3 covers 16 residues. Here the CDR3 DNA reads TGTGCCAGCAGCTTTCTGGGGGGACTAGCAGGTTACGAGCAGTACTTC. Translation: CASSFLGGLAGYEQYF. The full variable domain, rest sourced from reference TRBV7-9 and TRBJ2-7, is DTGVSQNPRHKITKRGQNVTFRCDPISEHNRLYWYRQTLGQGPEFLTYFQNEAQLEKSRLLSDRFSAERPKGSFSTLEIQRTEQGDSAMYLCASSFLGGLAGYEQYFGPGTRLTVT.

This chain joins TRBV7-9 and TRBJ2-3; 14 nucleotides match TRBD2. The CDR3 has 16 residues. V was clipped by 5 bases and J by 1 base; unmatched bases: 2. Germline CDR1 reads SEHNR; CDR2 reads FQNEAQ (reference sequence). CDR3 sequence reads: CASSQGLAGGTDTQYF. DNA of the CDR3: TGTGCCAGCAGCCAGGGACTAGCGGGGGGCACAGATACGCAGTATTTT.

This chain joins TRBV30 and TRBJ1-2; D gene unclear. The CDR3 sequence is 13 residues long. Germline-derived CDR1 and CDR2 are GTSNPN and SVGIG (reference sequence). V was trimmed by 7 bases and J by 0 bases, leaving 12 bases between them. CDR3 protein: CASTRTTNYGYTF. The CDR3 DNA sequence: TGTGCCTCCACCAGGACTACTAACTATGGCTACACCTTC.

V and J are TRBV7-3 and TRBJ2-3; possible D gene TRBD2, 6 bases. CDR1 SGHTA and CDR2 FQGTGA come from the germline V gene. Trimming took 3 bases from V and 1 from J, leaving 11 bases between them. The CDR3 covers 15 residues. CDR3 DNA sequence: TGTGCCAGCAGCTTGGTGGGAGGTGGCACAGATACGCAGTATTTT. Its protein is CASSLVGGGTDTQYF. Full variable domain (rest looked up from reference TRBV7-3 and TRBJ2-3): GAGVSQTPSNKVTEKGKYVELRCDPISGHTALYWYRQSLGQGPEFLIYFQGTGAADDSGLPNDRFFAVRPEGSVSTLKIQRTERGDSAVYLCASSLVGGGTDTQYFGPGTRLTVL.

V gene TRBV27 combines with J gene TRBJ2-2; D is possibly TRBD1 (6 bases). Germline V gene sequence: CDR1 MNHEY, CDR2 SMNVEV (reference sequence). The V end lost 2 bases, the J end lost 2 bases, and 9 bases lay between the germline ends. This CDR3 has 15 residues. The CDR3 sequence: CASSLDRSNTGELFF. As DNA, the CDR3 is TGTGCCAGCAGTTTAGACAGGAGTAACACCGGGGAGCTGTTTTTT.